This T cell receptor (beta chain) comes out of a study of T cells in Graves' hyperthyroidism and ophthalmopathy. Trimming at V came to 4 bases and at J to 4 bases, leaving 4 bases not matched to a gene. The CDR3 is made up of 13 amino acids. Germline V CDR1 and CDR2: SGHAT, FQNNGV. This clonotype appeared a few times. The antigen is unknown. RNA transcripts served as the template for amplifying TCR beta CDR3 regions. During a first-round RT-PCR of the TCR CDR3, the HTBI primer set was used. TCRdb used MiXCR to reprocess the multiplex PCR reads, holding one entry per CDR3 protein. The data show some 440,000 distinct CDR3 sequences, around 16% seen once. Whole-study findings and limits: Using 13 V-J features, a model discriminated ophthalmopathy from stable hyperthyroidism.

The PBMCs were sourced from fresh peripheral blood (around 9.3 ml). V usage is TRBV11-2 and J usage is TRBJ2-7; 7 bases are shared with TRBD2. This sequence originates from a woman younger than 35 with Graves' hyperthyroidism. Sequenced sample: blood. CDR3 region: CASSYPSGYEQYF. Here the CDR3 DNA reads TGTGCCAGCAGCTATCCTAGCGGTTACGAGCAGTACTTC.